The clone carrying this T cell receptor (beta chain) was observed a few times. With V trimmed by 5 bases and J by 5 bases, 2 bases remained unmatched. CDR3 length equals 14 residues. TCRdb reprocessed the 5' RACE reads with MiXCR, giving one entry per CDR3 protein. The table lists some 450,000 distinct CDR3 sequences, roughly 18% of them singletons, with approximately 21% in the top ten. These data belong to a study of T-cell memory formation after mild COVID-19. The origin of this receptor is a man aged 18 to 29 who had mild COVID-19 (a few samples of this study predate the infection). Cell type and time point are not known. The sample comprised PBMCs or a T cell subset sorted from them (not recorded which). The J gene is TRBJ1-5, the V gene TRBV12-3 or TRBV12-4; 11 bases are shared with TRBD1. CDR3 sequence reads: CASSRTGGDQPQHF. In DNA form, the CDR3 reads TGTGCCAGCAGTCGGACAGGGGGCGATCAGCCCCAGCATTTT.